The T cell receptor (beta chain) described here comes from a study of cytomegalovirus exposure and HLA in healthy donors. Points from the study as a whole: In a later analysis, several top co-occurrence clusters appeared linked to parvovirus B19, influenza, CMV and Epstein-Barr virus. Reports indicated that the classifier achieved high specificity and sensitivity in diagnosing cytomegalovirus status. Among the CMV-associated chains, a few were confirmed in vitro as specific for CMV antigens.

Primers included in the PCR were 60 Vbeta and 13 Jbeta primers. The method was immunoSEQ multiplex PCR; TCRdb's version includes in-frame clones alone and lacks a portion of them. Among some 100,000 clones listed, 79% were seen once. CDR3 size: 17 residues. The germline CDR1 and CDR2 sequences are WSHSY and SAAADI. Trimming took off 0 bases at V and 3 bases at J, with 17 bases between the two ends. Regarding this clone: The antigen remains unidentified.

Material for sequencing was PBMCs. This TCR derives from a female donor in good health and CMV-seropositive. The chain joins TRBV10-2 to TRBJ1-2; no reliable D call. The CDR3: CASSESEGATLDYGYTF. DNA of the CDR3: TGCGCCAGCAGTGAGTCGGAGGGAGCCACTCTAGACTATGGCTACACCTTC.